This T cell receptor (beta chain) was sequenced in a study of cytomegalovirus exposure and HLA in healthy donors. This clone appeared a single time. Sequencing used immunoSEQ multiplex PCR; TCRdb keeps in-frame clones, though not all of them. The sample includes about 150,000 clones, more than 70% of them seen just once. Sequencing was done on a sample of PBMCs. The clonotype was recovered from a human donor in good health.

CDR3 sequence: CASSFGGPGELFF. CDR3 DNA sequence: TGTGCCAGCAGTTTCGGAGGCCCCGGGGAGCTGTTTTTT. The V and J genes are TRBV27 and TRBJ2-2; the D gene is possibly TRBD2 (5 bases). Germline lookup yields CDR1 MNHEY and CDR2 SMNVEV (reference sequence). The CDR3 contains 13 residues. V lost 3 bases and J 6 bases, leaving 8 bases between the germline ends.